This entry concerns a single T cell receptor beta chain. Antigen unknown. V was pared by 0 bases and J by 0 bases, with 12 bases of the junction left unmatched. CDR3 length: 19 amino acids. Germline assignment: CDR1 MNHEY and CDR2 SVGAGI. The sample is drawn from a study of human T cells and chemical hapten exposure. Points from the study as a whole: TCRs exceeding a frequency of 1 in 1000 stayed unchanged under DPC sensitization.

Individual cDNA molecules each carried unique molecular identifiers attached by the library. TCRdb re-called the RACE reads with MiXCR, one entry per CDR3 protein. Of some 90,000 distinct CDR3 sequences listed, over 8% are singletons. Time point specified: healthy volunteer bleed at 2 weeks. Unfractionated whole blood yielded the extracted total RNA. The rearrangement uses TRBV6-5 and TRBJ2-3, with 7 nucleotides matching TRBD2. This receptor was obtained from a female donor in good health. Some clones in this sample may be carry-over from other donors' samples. Sequencing used whole blood. The chain's CDR3 is CASSYSAISGGASTDTQYF. For the CDR3, the DNA is TGTGCCAGCAGTTACTCGGCAATATCGGGGGGTGCTAGCACAGATACGCAGTATTTT.